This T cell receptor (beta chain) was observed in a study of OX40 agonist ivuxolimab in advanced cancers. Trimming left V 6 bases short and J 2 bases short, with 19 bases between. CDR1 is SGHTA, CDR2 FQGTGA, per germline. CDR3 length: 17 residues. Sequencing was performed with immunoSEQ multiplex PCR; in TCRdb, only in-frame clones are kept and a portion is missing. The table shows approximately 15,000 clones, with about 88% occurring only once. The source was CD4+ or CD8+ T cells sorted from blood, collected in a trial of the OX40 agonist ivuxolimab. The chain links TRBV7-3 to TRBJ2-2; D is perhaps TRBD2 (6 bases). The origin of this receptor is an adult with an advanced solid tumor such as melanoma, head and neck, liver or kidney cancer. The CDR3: CASSLARGSHNTGELFF. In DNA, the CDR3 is TGTGCCAGCAGTTTAGCGCGGGGAAGCCACAACACCGGGGAGCTGTTTTTT.